The 30 T cell receptor beta chains below were found in one sample sequenced in a study of shared clonotypes between healthy human individuals. Naive CD8 isolation took CD45RO-negative cells positively selected for CCR7 and excluded terminally differentiated effector memory CD45RA+ cells. Generated by immunoSEQ multiplex PCR, the TCRdb table keeps only in-frame clones and is missing some. The sample comprises about 2.1 million clones, approximately 92% of which are singletons, and under 2% rests with the top ten. The material sequenced was naive CD8+ T cells from PBMCs. The receptors originated from a man aged 18 to 30 in good health. Some clones in this sample may be carry-over from other donors' samples.

The rearrangement joins TRBV6-1 to TRBJ1-2; D is ambiguous. Looked up from germline, CDR1 is MNHNS and CDR2 is SASEGT. There are 13 residues in the CDR3. With 5 bases removed from V and 4 bases from J, the gap between germline ends came to 11 bases. As DNA, the CDR3 is TGTGCCAGCAGTTGGACGGAAACCTATGGCTACACCTTC. Its translation: CASSWTETYGYTF.

V is TRBV6-5 and J is TRBJ2-1; the D is unclear. V was shortened by 2 bases and J by 6 bases, with 8 bases between the two germline ends. The germline V gene has CDR1 MNHEY and CDR2 SVGAGI. This CDR3 has 13 amino acids. CDR3 DNA sequence: TGTGCCAGCAGTTACAATTTTGGCAATGAGCAGTTCTTC. Its protein is CASSYNFGNEQFF.

The chain is built from TRBV7-9 and TRBJ2-1; D perhaps matches TRBD2 (6 bases). The CDR3 consists of 14 residues. V shed 5 bases and J shed 1 base, with 9 bases lying between them. CDR1 and CDR2 from the germline V gene are SEHNR and FQNEAQ (reference sequence). The CDR3 DNA reads TGTGCCAGCAGCAAGACTAGTTCCTACAATGAGCAGTTCTTC. It codes for CASSKTSSYNEQFF.

The CDR3: CASSLIRGGFGARGYTF. The CDR3 nucleotides read TGTGCCAGCAGCTTAATCCGGGGTGGCTTTGGGGCGAGGGGCTACACCTTC. The V gene is TRBV7-3, the J gene TRBJ1-2; D is possibly TRBD1 (5 bases). The CDR3 sequence is 17 residues long. V was trimmed by 1 base and J by 8 bases, leaving 23 bases between them. Germline V gives CDR1 SGHTA, CDR2 FQGTGA.

The chain uses TRBV25-1 and TRBJ2-5, with D hard to call. The V end was cut by 4 bases, the J end by 0 bases, with 9 bases between. Germline CDR1 MGHDK, CDR2 SYGVNS. This CDR3 spans 14 amino acids. CDR3 nucleotide sequence: TGTGCCAGCAGTGGGCCCATGTACCAAGAGACCCAGTACTTC. Encoded protein: CASSGPMYQETQYF.

This chain links TRBV7-9 with TRBJ2-7; 7 nucleotides line up with TRBD1. The CDR3 runs 14 residues. V gave up 1 base and J gave up 5 bases; unmatched junction bases: 5. Germline CDR1 reads SEHNR; CDR2 reads FQNEAQ (reference sequence). CDR3 sequence reads: CASSLVGTADEQYF. CDR3 DNA sequence: TGTGCCAGCAGCTTAGTTGGGACAGCCGACGAGCAGTACTTC.

This clone was recorded only once. The rearrangement links TRBV9 to TRBJ2-3; D unresolved. Trimming shortened V by 6 bases and J by 4 bases, and 6 bases separated the two germline ends. The CDR3 consists of 11 residues. CDR1 is SGDLS, CDR2 YYNGEE, per germline. The DNA of the CDR3 is TGTGCCAGCAAGGGCTCAGATACGCAGTATTTT. Translated, it gives CASKGSDTQYF.

The rearrangement uses TRBV11-2 and TRBJ2-7; D is uncertain. CDR1 and CDR2 from the germline V gene are SGHAT and FQNNGV. V gave up 0 bases and J gave up 2 bases, with 5 bases separating them. This CDR3 is 13 amino acids long. CDR3 coding DNA: TGTGCCAGCAGCTTAGAGCGGACCTACGAGCAGTACTTC. The encoded protein is CASSLERTYEQYF.

The chain links TRBV27 to TRBJ2-7; 10 nucleotides line up with TRBD1. The V and J ends lost 5 bases and 2 bases, in that order; junction bases with no gene match: 6. Germline CDR1 is MNHEY and CDR2 is SMNVEV (reference sequence). This CDR3 contains 15 residues. CDR3 nucleotide sequence: TGTGCCAGCAGTCACGGGACAGGGGTGCCCTACGAGCAGTACTTC. It encodes CASSHGTGVPYEQYF.

The chain uses TRBV13 and TRBJ2-3; TRBD2 matches 11 bases. V lost 2 bases, J lost 4 bases, and 5 bases stayed unmatched. Germline CDR1 reads PRHDT; CDR2 reads FYEKMQ (reference sequence). The CDR3 spans 16 residues. The CDR3 reads CASSLPLAGGPDTQYF. Written as DNA, the CDR3 is TGTGCCAGCAGCTTACCCCTAGCGGGAGGCCCAGATACGCAGTATTTT.

The chain recombines TRBV11-2 with TRBJ2-1; TRBD2 agrees at 10 bases. This CDR3 is built from 15 residues. The trim removed 1 base at V and 8 bases at J, leaving 5 bases unmatched. Germline CDR1 SGHAT, CDR2 FQNNGV. CDR3 protein: CASSLGGGTSDEQFF. The CDR3 region has the DNA TGTGCCAGCAGCTTAGGTGGGGGGACTAGCGATGAGCAGTTCTTC. Combining the CDR3 with reference TRBV11-2 and TRBJ2-1 gives the whole variable domain EAGVAQSPRYKIIEKRQSVAFWCNPISGHATLYWYQQILGQGPKLLIQFQNNGVVDDSQLPKDRFSAERLKGVDSTLKIQPAKLEDSAVYLCASSLGGGTSDEQFFGPGTRLTVL.

The rearrangement joins TRBV10-1 to TRBJ2-7; TRBD2 might be the D (6 bases). The CDR3 spans 17 residues. Germline V gene data show CDR1 as WNHNN and CDR2 as SYGVQD (reference sequence). V lost 3 bases, J lost 6 bases, and 24 bases lay in between. The CDR3 coding sequence is TGCGCCAGCAGTGACCCCCACCACGGACGGGGGAACTTCGAGCAGTACTTC. As protein: CASSDPHHGRGNFEQYF.

The chain combines TRBV19 with TRBJ2-7, with D perhaps matching TRBD2 (6 bases). Trimming shortened V by 1 base and J by 6 bases, and 10 bases separated the two germline ends. Germline V gene lookup returns CDR1 LNHDA and CDR2 SQIVND (reference sequence). The CDR3 consists of 13 residues. The CDR3 DNA reads as TGTGCCAGTAGTATAGGGAGGGGATCCGAGCAGTACTTC. Its protein product is CASSIGRGSEQYF.

The chain has TRBV28 and TRBJ1-4; D is possibly TRBD1 (6 bases). Per the germline V gene, CDR1 is MDHEN and CDR2 is SYDVKM. The CDR3 runs 15 residues. V was clipped by 5 bases and J by 5 bases, with 15 bases between them. The CDR3 sequence is CASSAGARGNEKLFF. CDR3 DNA: TGTGCCAGCAGTGCGGGGGCGCGGGGGAATGAAAAACTGTTTTTT.

Turning to this clone: A read error may be the cause here, since a much bigger clone is one base away. The V call is TRBV9, the J call TRBJ2-2; D is uncertain. Germline V gene sequence: CDR1 SGDLS, CDR2 YYNGEE. V lost 4 bases and J lost 1, with 2 bases in between. The CDR3 runs to 12 residues. Here the CDR3 reads CASSQNTGELFF. DNA of the CDR3: TGTGCCAGCAGCCAGAACACCGGGGAGCTGTTTTTT. Looking up the rest from reference TRBV9 and TRBJ2-2 gives the full variable domain: DSGVTQTPKHLITATGQRVTLRCSPRSGDLSVYWYQQSLDQGLQFLIQYYNGEERAKGNILERFSAQQFPDLHSELNLSSLELGDSALYFCASSQNTGELFFGEGSRLTVL.

The count of this clone is one. The gene calls are TRBV19 and TRBJ2-7; D perhaps matches TRBD2 (6 bases). Trimming took off 7 bases at V and 7 bases at J, with 11 bases between the two ends. The V gene's germline CDR1 is LNHDA and CDR2 SQIVND (reference sequence). The CDR3 runs to 11 residues. The CDR3 reads CASTNGGEQYF. DNA for the CDR3: TGTGCCAGTACCAATGGAGGGGAGCAGTACTTC.

Notes on this clone: Additional DNA sequences in this sample encode the identical CDR3. This chain links TRBV7-9 with TRBJ2-1, with 7 nucleotides matching TRBD2. This CDR3 is 15 amino acids long. Germline assignment: CDR1 SEHNR and CDR2 FQNEAQ (reference sequence). V was pared by 6 bases and J by 0 bases, with 5 bases of the junction left unmatched. CDR3 sequence reads: CASSSTSASYNEQFF. The CDR3 DNA follows: TGTGCCAGCAGTTCAACTAGCGCCTCCTACAATGAGCAGTTCTTC.

This clone was seen only once. The chain employs TRBV29-1 and TRBJ1-4, with D maybe TRBD1 (5 bases). V shed 1 base and J shed 15 bases, with 18 bases lying between them. The CDR3 has 13 residues. The germline gives CDR1 SQVTM, CDR2 ANQGSEA. CDR3: CSVEGSVPGGVFF. Here the CDR3 DNA reads TGCAGCGTTGAAGGGTCGGTTCCTGGGGGAGTGTTTTTT.

The CDR3 DNA reads as TGTGCCAGCAGACTTCTAGCGGGAGGGATGGATGAGCAGTTCTTC. It codes for CASRLLAGGMDEQFF. V is TRBV6-5 and J is TRBJ2-1, with TRBD2 matching over 12 bases. Trimming at V came to 6 bases and at J to 8 bases, leaving 8 bases not matched to a gene. CDR1 and CDR2 from the germline V gene are MNHEY and SVGAGI. The CDR3 runs to 15 residues.

The chain recombines TRBV7-8 with TRBJ1-5; 7 bases are a match to TRBD1. The CDR3 covers 14 residues. V lost 5 bases and J lost 4; bases outside the gene matches: 5. The V gene's germline CDR1 is SGHVS and CDR2 FQNEAQ. The CDR3 is CASSPTTGNQPQHF. The CDR3 region has the DNA TGTGCCAGCAGCCCAACGACAGGGAATCAGCCCCAGCATTTT.

V usage is TRBV14 and J usage is TRBJ2-7, with D hard to call. Trimming took off 1 base at V and 4 bases at J, with 20 bases between the two ends. CDR1 is SGHDN and CDR2 is FVKESK in the germline V gene. The CDR3 runs 17 residues. The CDR3 region is CASSQVDFAGPGYEQYF. CDR3 nucleotide sequence: TGTGCCAGCAGCCAAGTGGATTTTGCAGGACCAGGATACGAGCAGTACTTC.

For this clone: A junction end diverges from the germline sequence, so it may reflect a read error. The chain joins TRBV7-9 to TRBJ2-7; TRBD2 is a possible D gene (6 bases). The V gene's germline CDR1 is SEHNR and CDR2 FQNEAQ (reference sequence). The CDR3 is 11 amino acids. CDR3 bases: TGTGCCAGCAGCTTAGGTCCCGGGGGTAACTTC. It specifies CASSLGPGGNF. Full variable domain (remainder filled in from reference TRBV7-9 and TRBJ2-7): DTGVSQNPRHKITKRGQNVTFRCDPISEHNRLYWYRQTLGQGPEFLTYFQNEAQLEKSRLLSDRFSAERPKGSFSTLEIQRTEQGDSAMYLCASSLGPGGNFGPGTRLTVT.

The chain uses TRBV4-1 and TRBJ1-2; no definite D call. Trimming shortened V by 4 bases and J by 4 bases, and 19 bases separated the two germline ends. Per germline, CDR1 MGHRA and CDR2 YSYEKL. The CDR3 is made up of 16 amino acids. In nucleotides, the CDR3 is TGCGCCAGCAGCCGAACACTACAGCTGACAACCTATGGCTACACCTTC. Translation: CASSRTLQLTTYGYTF.

This clone was observed once. This chain joins TRBV27 and TRBJ1-1; no clear D. CDR3 length equals 14 residues. Germline V gene lookup returns CDR1 MNHEY and CDR2 SMNVEV (reference sequence). V lost 8 bases and J lost 1, with 14 bases in between. CDR3 amino acids: CASAQSIKNTEAFF. In DNA, the CDR3 is TGTGCCAGCGCCCAGTCCATCAAGAACACTGAAGCTTTCTTT.

This chain uses TRBV4-3 with TRBJ2-3; 10 bases agree with TRBD2. The V segment lost 1 base and the J segment 0 bases; nucleotides outside the gene matches: 7. The CDR3 has 18 residues. Germline V CDR1 and CDR2: LGHNA, YSLEER. The CDR3 DNA reads as TGCGCCAGCAGCCAAGCTTATGCGACTAGCGGGAGCACAGATACGCAGTATTTT. Protein sequence: CASSQAYATSGSTDTQYF.

The chain is built from TRBV4-1 and TRBJ2-7, with 13 bases fitting TRBD2. The CDR3 length is 15 residues. CDR1 and CDR2 from the germline V gene are MGHRA and YSYEKL. V trimming: 3 bases; J trimming: 6 bases; junction bases outside the gene matches: 5. The CDR3 coding sequence is TGCGCCAGCAGCCACGGACTAGCGGGAGAGGCCGAGCAGTACTTC. Its protein is CASSHGLAGEAEQYF.

The table lists this clone with a count of one. V is TRBV5-1 and J is TRBJ2-1; D is perhaps TRBD1 or TRBD2 (9 bases each). This CDR3 comprises 19 residues. The V gene lost 2 bases and the J gene lost 5 bases, with 26 bases spanning the gap. CDR1 and CDR2 from the germline V gene are SGHRS and YFSETQ. The CDR3 loop is CASSLAGTGSASGNNEQFF. CDR3 DNA: TGCGCCAGCAGCTTAGCCGGGACAGGGTCCGCTAGCGGGAACAATGAGCAGTTCTTC.

V is TRBV5-4 and J is TRBJ1-1; TRBD1 matches 7 bases. Germline-derived CDR1 and CDR2 are SGHNT and YYREEE (reference sequence). The CDR3 is 13 residues long. J gave up 4 bases and V 4 bases, and 4 bases lay outside the gene matches. The CDR3 reads CASSKQGTTEAFF. The CDR3 nucleotides read TGTGCCAGCAGCAAACAGGGGACCACTGAAGCTTTCTTT. Based on the CDR3 plus reference TRBV5-4 and TRBJ1-1, the full variable domain is ETGVTQSPTHLIKTRGQQVTLRCSSQSGHNTVSWYQQALGQGPQFIFQYYREEENGRGNFPPRFSGLQFPNYSSELNVNALELDDSALYLCASSKQGTTEAFFGQGTRLTVV.

The chain joins TRBV6-5 to TRBJ2-7; a possible D gene is TRBD1 (6 bases). CDR1 is MNHEY and CDR2 is SVGAGI in the germline V gene. Trimming cost V 0 bases and J 7 bases, with 16 bases left between them. CDR3 size: 15 residues. The CDR3 region has the DNA TGTGCCAGCAGTTACTCCTCCGACAGTAGGGGGGAGCAGTACTTC. This codes for CASSYSSDSRGEQYF.

V is TRBV7-2 and J is TRBJ1-1; a possible D gene is TRBD1 (5 bases). The germline V gene encodes CDR1 SGHTA and CDR2 FQGNSA. Trimming took off 5 bases at V and 3 bases at J, with 16 bases between the two ends. CDR3 size: 15 residues. The CDR3 here is CASSDLVGAYTEAFF. The DNA for the CDR3 is TGTGCCAGCAGCGACTTAGTCGGGGCTTACACTGAAGCTTTCTTT.